The 13 T cell receptor beta chains below come from one sample, sequenced in a study of tumor and adjacent non-tumor tissue in lung cancer. This sample's RNA came from whole unsorted tissue. The library came from three nested PCR rounds adapted from ARM-PCR protocols. TCRdb re-derived calls from the multiplex PCR reads in MiXCR, one entry per CDR3 protein. Seen here are just over 200,000 distinct CDR3 sequences, 70% to 75% observed once, and the top ten hold 25%. Source material: lung tumor tissue. Every receptor here comes from a man aged 55 to 70 with non-small cell lung cancer.

As for this clonotype: A much larger clone is a single base away; this may be a read error. This chain uses TRBV20-1 with TRBJ1-1, with D possibly being TRBD1 (6 bases). The CDR3 runs to 13 residues. CDR1 and CDR2 (germline): DFQATT, SNEGSKA (reference sequence). CDR3 DNA sequence: TGCAGTGCTAGCCCACAGGGAAACACTCAAGCTTTCTTT. This codes for CSASPQGNTQAFF.

This clonotype was recorded a few times. A read error may account for a junction end that differs from germline. The rearrangement links TRBV20-1 to TRBJ2-7; TRBD1 aligns across 7 bases. The CDR3 length is 14 residues. Germline lookup yields CDR1 DFQATT and CDR2 SNEGSKA (reference sequence). CDR3 nucleotide sequence: TGCAGTGCTATTCGACTCGTAGGACAGGATGAGCACTACTTC. Encoded protein: CSAIRLVGQDEHYF.

This clonotype was recorded only once. A junction boundary mismatches the germline segment, possibly from a read error. CDR3 sequence reads: CASSLVAVTTNEKPFF. CDR3 DNA sequence: TGCGCCAGCAGCTTGGTAGCAGTCACAACTAATGAAAAACCGTTTTTT. The chain has TRBV5-1 and TRBJ1-4; no firm D call. This CDR3 region has 16 residues. Germline V gene sequence: CDR1 SGHRS, CDR2 YFSETQ.

Regarding this clonotype: Relative to the germline gene, one junction end is altered; a read error may explain this. The chain links TRBV20-1 to TRBJ1-3; 9 nucleotides agree with TRBD1. This CDR3 comprises 15 residues. Germline V gene lookup returns CDR1 DFQATT and CDR2 SNEGSKA (reference sequence). This CDR3 is CSARSTGTGLDTTYF. The CDR3, as DNA: TGCAGTGCCAGATCAACCGGGACAGGGTTAGACACCACATATTTT.

As concerns this clonotype: This sequence may be a read error, since a much larger clone differs from it by one base. The V and J genes are TRBV12-3 or TRBV12-4 and TRBJ1-2; D is uncertain. The CDR3 contains 13 residues. The CDR3 spells CAGSFTTFYGYTF. CDR3 nucleotide sequence: TGTGCCGGCAGTTTTACTACCTTCTATGGCTACACCTTC.

V is TRBV30 and J is TRBJ1-5; 8 nucleotides agree with TRBD1. The CDR3 extends over 13 amino acids. Germline values: CDR1 GTSNPN, CDR2 SVGIG (reference sequence). The junction had 4 bases not matched to a gene; V was cut back by 2 bases and J by 7 bases. The CDR3 protein is CAWSKGQDQPQHF. Written as DNA, the CDR3 is TGTGCCTGGAGTAAGGGACAGGACCAGCCCCAGCATTTT. The complete variable domain, with remaining parts taken from reference TRBV30 and TRBJ1-5, reads SQTIHQWPATLVQPVGSPLSLECTVEGTSNPNLYWYRQAAGRGLQLLFYSVGIGQISSEVPQNLSASRPQDRQFILSSKKLLLSDSGFYLCAWSKGQDQPQHFGDGTRLSIL.

This clonotype has just a few counts. One end of the junction varies from germline; a read error may be responsible. This chain connects TRBV11-1 to TRBJ2-2, with D perhaps matching TRBD2 (5 bases). This CDR3 has 15 residues. The germline CDR1 and CDR2 sequences are SGHAT and FQDESV (reference sequence). The CDR3: CVSSHPGMGTGELFF. DNA for the CDR3: TGTGTCAGCAGCCACCCGGGGATGGGCACCGGGGAGCTGTTTTTC.

This clonotype came up a few times. The chain is built from TRBV12-3 or TRBV12-4 and TRBJ2-7; D tentatively reads TRBD1 or TRBD2 (6 bases each). The CDR3 runs to 14 residues. Trimming took 5 bases from V and 6 from J, leaving 17 bases between them. For the CDR3, the DNA is TGTGCCAGCAGTGCCGTAGGGGGGCTTGGCGAGCAGTACTTC. Encoded protein: CASSAVGGLGEQYF.

In its sample, this clonotype was seen a few times. The chain has TRBV12-5 and TRBJ2-5, with D possibly matching TRBD1 (6 bases). The CDR3 consists of 17 residues. The V and J ends lost 6 bases and 2 bases respectively, with 22 bases between them. CDR1 is LGHNT and CDR2 is FRNRAP in the germline V gene. In DNA, the CDR3 is TGTGCTAGTGGCCCCTCTGACAGGCTGTTAGGGCAAGAGACCCAGTACTTC. Translating gives CASGPSDRLLGQETQYF.

A remark on this clonotype: One junction end does not reproduce the germline sequence, and a read error may be involved. V is TRBV7-8 and J is TRBJ2-1; 7 positions agree with TRBD1. This CDR3 has 15 residues. Germline lookup yields CDR1 SGHVS and CDR2 FQNEAQ. For the CDR3, the DNA is TGTGCCAGCAGTTTAGGGACAGCCAGCGGCAGTGAGCAGTTCTTC. This codes for CASSLGTASGSEQFF.

With regard to this clonotype: This clone may be a read error of a much larger clone one base away. This rearrangement joins TRBV7-3 to TRBJ2-1; D gene unclear. The CDR3 extends over 12 amino acids. Germline CDR1 SGHTA, CDR2 FQGTGA. The CDR3 sequence is CASSPYMGEEFF. CDR3 nucleotide sequence: TGTGCCAGCAGCCCGTATATGGGTGAGGAGTTCTTC.

In the case of this clonotype: The CDR3 ends on some other residue instead of the conserved phenylalanine or tryptophan, so this is likely a read error. The rearrangement joins TRBV29-1 to TRBJ1-6; TRBD1 matches 7 bases. The length of the CDR3 is 15 residues. Germline V gene data show CDR1 as SQVTM and CDR2 as ANQGSEA. CDR3 coding DNA: TGCAGCGCTCTAATGGACAGGCCTCGTAATTCACTCCTCCACTTA. Translation gives CSALMDRPRNSLLHL.

V usage is TRBV6-5 and J usage is TRBJ1-6, with TRBD1 as a possible D gene (6 bases). V was clipped by 2 bases and J by 8 bases, with 13 bases between them. The germline V gene has CDR1 MNHEY and CDR2 SVGAGI. This CDR3 contains 15 residues. Here the CDR3 DNA reads TGTGCCAGCAGTTACACCACAGGGATGGATTCACCCCTCCACTTT. It encodes CASSYTTGMDSPLHF.